This TCR beta chain was profiled in a study of shared clonotypes between healthy human individuals. On the study more broadly: Participating donors consisted of two women and a few men aged 18 to 49.

The method was immunoSEQ multiplex PCR; TCRdb's version includes in-frame clones alone and lacks a portion of them. Here the sample spans 600,000 to 750,000 clones, less than 80% being singletons. Specimen: memory CD4+ T cells sorted from blood. The subset: CD45RA-negative fraction. This sequence originates from a woman in her 30s in good health.

This CDR3 is CASSLSSVSHEQYF. The CDR3 coding sequence is TGCGCCAGCAGCCTGAGTTCGGTTTCCCACGAGCAGTACTTC. The chain joins TRBV5-1 to TRBJ2-7; no clear D. This CDR3 spans 14 amino acids. Germline CDR1 is SGHRS and CDR2 is YFSETQ. V lost 4 bases, J lost 5 bases, and 16 bases lay in between.